The rows below give T cell receptor beta chains drawn from one sample of a study of regulatory T cells in long-lasting Graves disease. TCRdb processed the multiplex PCR reads anew with MiXCR; each CDR3 protein has one entry. The sample records about 220,000 distinct CDR3 sequences, roughly 19% being singletons. These sequences were also reported in another study, on T cells in Graves' hyperthyroidism and ophthalmopathy.

The sequenced sample was peripheral blood mononuclear cells (PBMCs), obtained at new diagnosis, from a patient treated with antithyroid drugs. The receptor set was obtained from a woman in her twenties or thirties with Graves disease. Both conserved end residues are part of each CDR3. The D gene is left open where the match is weak. For some rows the clone size is stated as once, few or many, or as a class when expanded; others skip it.

>-|TRBJ1-2|many|TRBV28
TGTGCCAGCAGTTTATTCGGGGGGCTGGAGGACGTAAATGGCTACACCTTC
CASSLFGGLEDVNGYTF
>TRBD1|TRBJ2-7|many|TRBV4-1
TGCGCCAGCAGCCGGTTGGACAGGGGCTACGAGCAGTACTTC
CASSRLDRGYEQYF
>TRBD2|TRBJ2-1|-|TRBV5-6
TGTGCCAGCAGCGCACCGGGACTAGCGGGAGTTGGACAGTTCTTC
CASSAPGLAGVGQFF
>TRBD1|TRBJ1-6|many|TRBV30
TGTGCCTGGAGGACAGGGATATCTGAACCCCTCCACTTT
CAWRTGISEPLHF
>TRBD1|TRBJ2-5|many|TRBV11-2
TGTGCCAGCAGCAAGGACAGGGTGTTTGAGACCCAGTACTTC
CASSKDRVFETQYF
>-|TRBJ2-3|many|TRBV20-1
TGCAGTGCTAGAGAGGGGTGGGGGGATACGCAGTATTTT
CSAREGWGDTQYF
>-|TRBJ2-7|many|TRBV4-1
TGCGCCAGCAGTCCCGGGCTTGACATCGCCTACGAGCAGTACTTC
CASSPGLDIAYEQYF
>-|TRBJ1-1|many|TRBV2
TGTGCCAGCAGTGAAAGGAGGATAAACACTGAAGCTTTCTTT
CASSERRINTEAFF
>-|TRBJ2-1|many|TRBV7-9
TGTGCCAGCAGCCGGCTTGGTGGGGGCAATGAGCAGTTCTTC
CASSRLGGGNEQFF
>TRBD2|TRBJ2-1|few|TRBV29-1
TGCAGCGTTGAAGTCCCGGCGGGGGGGGCCAATGAGCAGTTCTTC
CSVEVPAGGANEQFF
>-|TRBJ2-1|-|TRBV20-1
TGCAGTGCTAGAGATGTAATAACCGGGAGTAACAATGAGCAGTTCTTC
CSARDVITGSNNEQFF
>-|TRBJ1-1|many|TRBV12-3/TRBV12-4
TGTGCCAGCAGTTCGGGGTTATTTGGAAACACTGAAGCTTTCTTT
CASSSGLFGNTEAFF
>-|TRBJ1-5|many|TRBV20-1
TGCAGTGCTAGTAACAGCCATTATCAGCCCCAGCATTTT
CSASNSHYQPQHF
>-|TRBJ1-1|few|TRBV4-1
TGCGCCAGCAGCCAATTCGGGGTGAGTGAAGCTTTCTTT
CASSQFGVSEAFF
>-|TRBJ1-2|many|TRBV20-1
TGCAGTGCTAGGACACCTTCTAACTATGGCTACACCTTC
CSARTPSNYGYTF
>-|TRBJ2-3|many|TRBV20-1
TGCAGTGCCCCTACTAGCACAGATACGCAGTATTTT
CSAPTSTDTQYF
>TRBD2|TRBJ2-1|-|TRBV24-1
TGTGCCACCAGTGGGACTAGCGGAGGGGATAATGAGCAGTTCTTC
CATSGTSGGDNEQFF
>TRBD2|TRBJ2-1|many|TRBV18
TGTGCCAGCTCTCTTAGCGGGAGCACCTACAATGAGCAGTTCTTC
CASSLSGSTYNEQFF
>TRBD2|TRBJ2-1|many|TRBV20-1
TGCAGTGCTAGTCGCGGGGGGGTGGCCTACAATGAGCAGTTCTTC
CSASRGGVAYNEQFF
>-|TRBJ2-7|once|TRBV5-1
TGCGCCAGCAGCTTACCTGGCCCCGCGGCCCGGGAGCAGTACTTC
CASSLPGPAAREQYF
>-|TRBJ1-5|many|TRBV28
TGTGCCAGCAGTTTGATGGACACCCAACGCGGTCAGCCCCAGCATTTT
CASSLMDTQRGQPQHF
>-|TRBJ2-7|-|TRBV12-3/TRBV12-4
TGTGCCAGCAGTCACAGACCTTACGAGCAGTACTTC
CASSHRPYEQYF
>-|TRBJ1-1|-|TRBV11-1
TGTGCCAGCAGCACTAACTTAGACTCTGAAGCTTTCTTT
CASSTNLDSEAFF
>-|TRBJ1-1|-|TRBV13
TGTGCCAGCAGCTTAGGCAGGCCGAACACTGAAGCTTTCTTT
CASSLGRPNTEAFF
>-|TRBJ1-4|-|TRBV30
TGTACCTGGAGTTTTAGGGGTATGGCTAATGAAAAACTGTTTTTT
CTWSFRGMANEKLFF
>-|TRBJ1-2|many|TRBV27
TGTGCCAGCAGTTTAGTTGCGCAGGGCCACGCTAACTATGGCTACACCTTC
CASSLVAQGHANYGYTF
>-|TRBJ2-2|-|TRBV19
TGTGCCAGTAGTCCAAGACAGACTAGCGGGGAGCTGTTTTTT
CASSPRQTSGELFF
>-|TRBJ2-5|-|TRBV15
TGTGCCACCAGCAGAGACTTAGCGGCACAGTGGGACCAGTACTTC
CATSRDLAAQWDQYF
>-|TRBJ1-4|many|TRBV19
TGTGCCAGTAGTATAGATCCGGAGACAGTGACGCCTAATGAAAAACTGTTTTTT
CASSIDPETVTPNEKLFF
>-|TRBJ2-3|many|TRBV6-1
TGTGCCAGCAGCCTCCCGGGATACTTAGATACGCAGTATTTT
CASSLPGYLDTQYF
>-|TRBJ1-2|many|TRBV5-1
TGCGCCAGCACCCGAGACAGGCCTAACTATGGCTACACCTTC
CASTRDRPNYGYTF
>-|TRBJ1-1|many|TRBV5-1
TGCGCCAGCAGCTTGGAAACCCCGGGAACTGAAGCTTTCTTT
CASSLETPGTEAFF
>TRBD2|TRBJ2-1|many|TRBV20-1
TGCAGTGCAAACCCGACTAGCGGGAGCTACAATGAGCAGTTCTTC
CSANPTSGSYNEQFF
>TRBD1|TRBJ1-1|many|TRBV3-1
TGTGCCAGCAGCCCTGGACAGGCTGCGACTGAAGCTTTCTTT
CASSPGQAATEAFF
>TRBD1|TRBJ2-7|few|TRBV6-2/TRBV6-3
TGTGCCAGCAGTTCGGGACAGGGGGGGAGCGAGCAGTACTTC
CASSSGQGGSEQYF
>-|TRBJ1-6|few|TRBV12-5
TGTGCTAGTGGTAGGGGACCCTCAATTTCACCCCTCCACTTT
CASGRGPSISPLHF
>-|TRBJ2-7|many|TRBV7-2
TGTGCCAGCAGCGCTCAGTACGAGCAGTACTTC
CASSAQYEQYF
>-|TRBJ1-1|-|TRBV2
TGTGCCAGCAGTGAAGGGCGGGGACTGAACACTGAAGCTTTCTTT
CASSEGRGLNTEAFF
>TRBD1|TRBJ1-1|many|TRBV5-1
TGCGCCAGCAGCATGACAGGGTCGAACACTGAAGCTTTCTTT
CASSMTGSNTEAFF
>-|TRBJ2-1|many|TRBV7-3
TGTGCCAGCAGCTTTGCCGGAAGCTCCTACAATGAGCAGTTCTTC
CASSFAGSSYNEQFF
>-|TRBJ1-5|-|TRBV7-2
TGTGCCAGCAGCCCTGGGAATAGCAATCAGCCCCAGCATTTT
CASSPGNSNQPQHF
>TRBD2|TRBJ2-5|-|TRBV20-1
TGCAGCTATGAGGGAGGGCCACGAGAGACCCAGTACTTC
CSYEGGPRETQYF
>-|TRBJ1-1|many|TRBV12-3/TRBV12-4
TGTGCCAGCAGTTTGGAGACAGACAGGTACCAAGCTTTCTTT
CASSLETDRYQAFF
>TRBD1|TRBJ2-1|few|TRBV28
TGTGCCAGCAGTCGGGGGGGAGGGACAGGGGTCGATGAGCAGTTCTTC
CASSRGGGTGVDEQFF
>-|TRBJ1-2|many|TRBV11-3
TGTGCCAGCAGCTTAGTAGGCAACTCCAGGGGAATGGACTATGGCTACACCTTC
CASSLVGNSRGMDYGYTF
>-|TRBJ2-7|few|TRBV29-1
TGCAGCGTTGGAGAGGGGGTTTTACGGGAGCAGTACTTC
CSVGEGVLREQYF
>-|TRBJ1-5|few|TRBV19
TGTGCCAGTAGTATTCAGGGTTCGGGGTATCAGCCCCAGCATTTT
CASSIQGSGYQPQHF